The entry below describes one T cell receptor (beta chain). This sample was included in a study of technical replicates of blood from several donors. Trimming removed 1 base at V and 3 bases at J, with 11 bases between. This CDR3 is built from 15 residues. Germline CDR1 SEHNR, CDR2 FQNEAQ (reference sequence). Clones were sequenced by immunoSEQ multiplex PCR, and TCRdb holds only the in-frame ones, with some missing. Of some 15,000 clones in the sample, 82% were seen once. This receptor was taken from a human donor in good health. Some clones in this sample may be carry-over from other donors' samples. The V and J genes are TRBV7-9 and TRBJ2-3; D ambiguous. The sequencing input was PBMCs. DNA of the CDR3: TGTGCCAGCAGCTTAGATGGGCACAATACAGATACGCAGTATTTT. Translation gives CASSLDGHNTDTQYF.